Shown below are 12 T cell receptor beta chains from a single sample sequenced in a study of blood T cell repertoires in COVID-19. Data came from immunoSEQ multiplex PCR; TCRdb stores just in-frame clones and leaves some out. The data contain 150,000 to 190,000 clones, about 80% of them singletons. Input material: PBMCs or T cells enriched from blood (not recorded which). The receptors were sampled from a man between 45 and 60 years old who had recovered from COVID-19.

The V call is TRBV2, the J call TRBJ1-5, with a tentative D call TRBD1 (6 bases). From germline, CDR1 is SNHLY and CDR2 FYNNEI. This CDR3 contains 13 residues. Trimming took off 10 bases at V and 5 bases at J, with 15 bases between the two ends. CDR3 nucleotides: TGTGCCACCGCCCGGGACAAAGATCAGCCCCAGCATTTT. This sequence encodes CATARDKDQPQHF. The whole variable domain, filled in from reference TRBV2 and TRBJ1-5, reads EPEVTQTPSHQVTQMGQEVILRCVPISNHLYFYWYRQILGQKVEFLVSFYNNEISEKSEIFDDQFSVERPDGSNFTLKIRSTKLEDSAMYFCATARDKDQPQHFGDGTRLSIL.

This clone was seen only once. J is TRBJ1-5 and V is TRBV20-1; D is uncertain. Germline values: CDR1 DFQATT, CDR2 SNEGSKA (reference sequence). CDR3 length: 13 amino acids. V gave up 3 bases and J gave up 1 base, with 7 bases separating them. CDR3 bases: TGCAGTGCTAGTTGGCAGAGCAATCAGCCCCAGCATTTT. Translated, it gives CSASWQSNQPQHF.

CDR3 amino acids: CAWSVPRGKDTGELFF. The CDR3 DNA reads TGTGCCTGGAGTGTACCCAGGGGTAAAGACACCGGGGAGCTGTTTTTT. The chain uses TRBV30 and TRBJ2-2, with D perhaps matching TRBD1 (6 bases). This CDR3 comprises 16 residues. The germline V and J ends were trimmed by 0 bases and 3 bases, with 14 bases remaining between them. Germline V CDR1 and CDR2: GTSNPN, SVGIG (reference sequence).

The chain combines TRBV7-9 with TRBJ1-6; 10 bases are shared with TRBD1. J was trimmed by 2 bases and V by 2 bases; bases with no gene match: 3. Per germline, CDR1 SEHNR and CDR2 FQNEAQ (reference sequence). The CDR3 runs to 17 residues. The CDR3 loop reads CASSLTGTGAYNSPLHF. The CDR3 nucleotides read TGTGCCAGCAGCTTAACTGGGACAGGGGCCTATAATTCACCCCTCCACTTT.

This clone was seen once. This chain uses TRBV7-3 with TRBJ1-5; D unresolved. CDR1 and CDR2 (germline): SGHTA, FQGTGA. CDR3 length equals 15 residues. The CDR3 here is CGEQALSYSNQPQHF. The DNA of the CDR3 is TGTGGGGAGCAGGCCCTATCTTATAGCAATCAGCCCCAGCATTTT.

The gene calls are TRBV12-3 or TRBV12-4 and TRBJ1-2; D ambiguous. Deletions cut 5 bases from V and 8 bases from J, with 9 bases between. The CDR3 totals 11 residues. CDR3 residues: CASSAGGGYTF. The CDR3 bases are TGTGCCAGCAGTGCTGGCGGAGGCTACACCTTC.

The chain links TRBV18 to TRBJ1-3, with D unclear. There are 15 residues in the CDR3. CDR1 and CDR2 (germline): KGHSH, LQKENI. Trimming shortened V by 2 bases and J by 0 bases, and 8 bases separated the two germline ends. The CDR3 sequence is CASSPSVNSGNTIYF. CDR3 bases: TGTGCCAGCTCACCATCAGTAAACTCTGGAAACACCATATATTTT.

This chain joins TRBV6-1 and TRBJ2-7; D is unresolved. V was cut by 3 bases and J by 0 bases, with 15 bases left in between. Germline V gives CDR1 MNHNS, CDR2 SASEGT. The CDR3 is 16 residues long. CDR3 in DNA: TGTGCCAGCAGTGATCGGCGGCTTATGCACTCCTACGAGCAGTACTTC. It translates to CASSDRRLMHSYEQYF.

The rearrangement links TRBV19 to TRBJ2-3; 10 bases are a match to TRBD2. This CDR3 is built from 18 residues. The V gene end was trimmed by 5 bases and the J gene end by 3 bases; junction bases not matched to a gene: 14. Germline CDR1 reads LNHDA; CDR2 reads SQIVND (reference sequence). CDR3 sequence reads: CASSFRPHSSGGTDTQYF. Written as DNA, the CDR3 is TGTGCCAGTAGTTTCAGGCCCCATTCTAGCGGGGGAACAGATACGCAGTATTTT. Full variable domain (missing parts from reference TRBV19 and TRBJ2-3): DGGITQSPKYLFRKEGQNVTLSCEQNLNHDAMYWYRQDPGQGLRLIYYSQIVNDFQKGDIAEGYSVSREKKESFPLTVTSAQKNPTAFYLCASSFRPHSSGGTDTQYFGPGTRLTVL.

In this sample, this clone turned up a few times. The chain is built from TRBV18 and TRBJ2-7; 8 bases align to TRBD1. V lost 4 bases, J lost 5 bases, and 10 bases stayed unmatched. The CDR3 contains 15 residues. Germline loops: CDR1 KGHSH, CDR2 LQKENI. CDR3 amino acids: CASSHDRTGSHEQYF. The CDR3 bases are TGTGCCAGCTCACACGATCGGACAGGGTCCCACGAGCAGTACTTC.

This chain uses TRBV11-2 with TRBJ1-6; no reliable D call. V dropped 2 bases and J dropped 9 bases, with 14 bases sitting between them. Germline CDR1 reads SGHAT; CDR2 reads FQNNGV. The CDR3 sequence is 15 residues long. The CDR3 loop reads CASSLNLAASSPLHF. The CDR3 nucleotides are TGTGCCAGCAGCTTAAATCTCGCGGCGAGTTCACCCCTCCACTTT.

This clone was detected only once. This sequence joins TRBV4-1 and TRBJ2-3, with 9 bases aligning to TRBD2. The CDR3 is 16 amino acids. Trimming took 4 bases from V and 0 from J; bases not matched to a gene: 5. From germline, CDR1 is MGHRA and CDR2 YSYEKL. For the CDR3, the DNA is TGCGCCAGCAGCCGTCGACTAGCGGATAGCACAGATACGCAGTATTTT. Amino acid sequence: CASSRRLADSTDTQYF.